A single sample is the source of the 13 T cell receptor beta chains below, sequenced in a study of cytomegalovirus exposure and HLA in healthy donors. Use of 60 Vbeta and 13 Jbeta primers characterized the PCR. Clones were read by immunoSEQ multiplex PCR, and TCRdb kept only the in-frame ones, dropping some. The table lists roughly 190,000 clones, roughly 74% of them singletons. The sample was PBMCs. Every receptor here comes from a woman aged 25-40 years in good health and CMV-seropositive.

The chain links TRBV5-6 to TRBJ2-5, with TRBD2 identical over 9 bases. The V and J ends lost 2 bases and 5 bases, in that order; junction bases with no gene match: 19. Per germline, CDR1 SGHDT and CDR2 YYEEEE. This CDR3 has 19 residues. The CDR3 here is CASSFGLKRGAPVGETQYF. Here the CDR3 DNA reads TGTGCCAGCAGCTTCGGGCTAAAGCGGGGGGCCCCGGTCGGGGAGACCCAGTACTTC.

CDR3 nucleotide sequence: TGTGCCTGGAGTGGGGGGACAGCTTATAATTCACCCCTCCACTTT. It codes for CAWSGGTAYNSPLHF. The V gene is TRBV30, the J gene TRBJ1-6; 7 bases line up with TRBD1. The CDR3 sequence is 15 residues long. The germline CDR1 and CDR2 sequences are GTSNPN and SVGIG (reference sequence). After removal of 1 base from V and 4 bases from J, the junction contained 4 bases not matched to a gene. The full variable domain, with the rest looked up from reference TRBV30 and TRBJ1-6, is SQTIHQWPATLVQPVGSPLSLECTVEGTSNPNLYWYRQAAGRGLQLLFYSVGIGQISSEVPQNLSASRPQDRQFILSSKKLLLSDSGFYLCAWSGGTAYNSPLHFGNGTRLTVT.

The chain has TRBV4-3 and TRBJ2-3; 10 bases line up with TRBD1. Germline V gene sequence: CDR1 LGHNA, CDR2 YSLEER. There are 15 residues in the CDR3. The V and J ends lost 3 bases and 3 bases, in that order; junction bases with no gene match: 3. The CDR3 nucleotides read TGCGCCAGCAGCCAGGACAGGGGGAGAACAGATACGCAGTATTTT. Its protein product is CASSQDRGRTDTQYF.

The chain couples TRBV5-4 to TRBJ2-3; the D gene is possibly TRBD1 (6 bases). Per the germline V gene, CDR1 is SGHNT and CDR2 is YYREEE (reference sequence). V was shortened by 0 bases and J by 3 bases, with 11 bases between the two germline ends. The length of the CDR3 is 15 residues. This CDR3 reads CASSLDRALTDTQYF. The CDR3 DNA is TGTGCCAGCAGCTTGGACAGGGCCTTAACAGATACGCAGTATTTT.

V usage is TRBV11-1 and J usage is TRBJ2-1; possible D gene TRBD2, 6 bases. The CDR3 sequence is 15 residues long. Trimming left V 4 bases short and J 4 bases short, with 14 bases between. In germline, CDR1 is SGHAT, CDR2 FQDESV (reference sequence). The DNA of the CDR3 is TGTGCCAGCAGCTACGAGGGAGGAGGGTACAATGAGCAGTTCTTC. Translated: CASSYEGGGYNEQFF.

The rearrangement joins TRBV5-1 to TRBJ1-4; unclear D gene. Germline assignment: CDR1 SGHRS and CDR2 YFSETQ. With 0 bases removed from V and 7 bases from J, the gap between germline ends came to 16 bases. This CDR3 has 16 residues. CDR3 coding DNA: TGCGCCAGCAGCTTGGCCAACTCCGGACTTGGTGAAAAACTGTTTTTT. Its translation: CASSLANSGLGEKLFF. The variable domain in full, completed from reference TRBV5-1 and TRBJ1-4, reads KAGVTQTPRYLIKTRGQQVTLSCSPISGHRSVSWYQQTPGQGLQFLFEYFSETQRNKGNFPGRFSGRQFSNSRSEMNVSTLELGDSALYLCASSLANSGLGEKLFFGSGTQLSVL.

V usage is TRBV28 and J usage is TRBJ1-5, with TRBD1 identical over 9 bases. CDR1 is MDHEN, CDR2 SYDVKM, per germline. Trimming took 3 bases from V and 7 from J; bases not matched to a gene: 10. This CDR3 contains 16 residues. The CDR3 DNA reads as TGTGCCAGCAGTTTTGGTCCGGGACAGGGATGGCAGCCCCAGCATTTT. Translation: CASSFGPGQGWQPQHF. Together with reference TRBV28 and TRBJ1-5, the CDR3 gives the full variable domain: DVKVTQSSRYLVKRTGEKVFLECVQDMDHENMFWYRQDPGLGLRLIYFSYDVKMKEKGDIPEGYSVSREKKERFSLILESASTNQTSMYLCASSFGPGQGWQPQHFGDGTRLSIL.

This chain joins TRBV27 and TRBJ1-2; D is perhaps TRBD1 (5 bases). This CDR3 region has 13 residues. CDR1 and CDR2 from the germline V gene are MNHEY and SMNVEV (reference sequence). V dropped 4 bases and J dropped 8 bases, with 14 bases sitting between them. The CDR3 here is CASSWWGSTGYTF. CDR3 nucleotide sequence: TGTGCCAGCAGTTGGTGGGGCAGTACAGGCTACACCTTC.

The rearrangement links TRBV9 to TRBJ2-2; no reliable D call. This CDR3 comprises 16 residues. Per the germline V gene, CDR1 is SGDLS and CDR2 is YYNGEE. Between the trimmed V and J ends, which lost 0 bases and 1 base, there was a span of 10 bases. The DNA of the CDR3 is TGTGCCAGCAGCGTAGATTCCCAGCGGAACACCGGGGAGCTGTTTTTT. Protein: CASSVDSQRNTGELFF.

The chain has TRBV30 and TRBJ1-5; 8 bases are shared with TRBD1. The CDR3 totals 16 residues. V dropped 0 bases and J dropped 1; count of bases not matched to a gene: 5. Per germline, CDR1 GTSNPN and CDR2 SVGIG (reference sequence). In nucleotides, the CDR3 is TGTGCCTGGAGTGTACCCCAGGGGGCAAGCAATCAGCCCCAGCATTTT. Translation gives CAWSVPQGASNQPQHF.

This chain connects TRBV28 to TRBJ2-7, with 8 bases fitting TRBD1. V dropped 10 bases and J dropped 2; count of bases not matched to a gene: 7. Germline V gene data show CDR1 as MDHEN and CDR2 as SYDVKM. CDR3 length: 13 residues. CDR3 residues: CATTTGVPYEQYF. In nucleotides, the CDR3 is TGTGCCACCACGACAGGGGTACCCTACGAGCAGTACTTC. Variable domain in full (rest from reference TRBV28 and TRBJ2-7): DVKVTQSSRYLVKRTGEKVFLECVQDMDHENMFWYRQDPGLGLRLIYFSYDVKMKEKGDIPEGYSVSREKKERFSLILESASTNQTSMYLCATTTGVPYEQYFGPGTRLTVT.

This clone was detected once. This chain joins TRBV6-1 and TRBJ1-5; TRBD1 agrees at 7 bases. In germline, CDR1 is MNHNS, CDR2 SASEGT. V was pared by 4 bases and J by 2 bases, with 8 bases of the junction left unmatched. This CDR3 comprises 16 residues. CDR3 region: CASSVLQGMGNQPQHF. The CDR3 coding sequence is TGTGCCAGCAGTGTTCTACAGGGGATGGGCAATCAGCCCCAGCATTTT.

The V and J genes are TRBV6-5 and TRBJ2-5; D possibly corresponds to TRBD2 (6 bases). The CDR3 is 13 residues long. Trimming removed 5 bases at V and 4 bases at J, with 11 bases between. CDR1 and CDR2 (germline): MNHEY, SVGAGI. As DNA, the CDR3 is TGTGCCAGCAGTCAGCGGGTCGCAGAGACCCAGTACTTC. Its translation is CASSQRVAETQYF.